The 24 T cell receptor beta chains in this list originate from one sample, sequenced in a study of T-cell reconstitution after alpha-beta-depleted transplantation in children. Preparation of the TCRbeta library involved a method that used unique molecular identifiers. TCRdb called the PCR reads again in MiXCR, with one record for every CDR3 protein. Of 200,000 or so distinct CDR3 sequences in the sample, approximately 8% were seen once. The sample here was PBMCs, mostly from graft donor cells, taken 360 days after TCRalphabeta/CD19-depleted stem cell transplant. Source of these receptors: a male patient aged 2 to 10 who had a stem cell transplant for acute myeloid leukemia, so the T cells may come from the graft donor.

This clonotype showed up just a few times. The chain carries TRBV29-1 and TRBJ2-2; D remains unclear. V was clipped by 5 bases and J by 1 base, with 8 bases between them. Germline-derived CDR1 and CDR2 are SQVTM and ANQGSEA. The CDR3 consists of 13 residues. DNA of the CDR3: TGCAGCGTTCTTCAGGAGAACACCGGGGAGCTGTTTTTT. Translation: CSVLQENTGELFF.

This clonotype was observed at least ten times. The V gene is TRBV20-1, the J gene TRBJ1-1, with D unresolved. The length of the CDR3 is 13 residues. The germline gives CDR1 DFQATT, CDR2 SNEGSKA (reference sequence). V was shortened by 6 bases and J by 1 base, with 12 bases between the two germline ends. Here the CDR3 DNA reads TGCAGTGCCCCGGGTCCATCGAACACTGAAGCTTTCTTT. Its protein product is CSAPGPSNTEAFF.

This clonotype was found many times. This chain joins TRBV6-2 or TRBV6-3 and TRBJ2-5; perhaps TRBD1 as D (6 bases). Germline V gene data show CDR1 as MNHEY and CDR2 as SVGEGT. CDR3 length: 15 amino acids. V was cut by 5 bases and J by 5 bases, with 18 bases left in between. The CDR3 nucleotides read TGTGCCAGCAGTACCGAACAGGGTTTTCGGGAGACCCAGTACTTC. Amino acids: CASSTEQGFRETQYF.

The sample holds many counts of this clonotype. The chain employs TRBV12-3 or TRBV12-4 and TRBJ1-6; unclear D gene. The V gene lost 2 bases and the J gene lost 8 bases, with 10 bases spanning the gap. The CDR3 consists of 14 residues. The CDR3 nucleotides read TGTGCCAGCAGTTTAATAGGAGGATATTCACCCCTCCACTTT. It codes for CASSLIGGYSPLHF.

This clonotype was seen repeatedly, ten times or more. The gene calls are TRBV5-1 and TRBJ2-5; tentatively, D is TRBD1 (6 bases). The V end was cut by 4 bases, the J end by 5 bases, with 15 bases between. This CDR3 region has 14 residues. Germline values: CDR1 SGHRS, CDR2 YFSETQ. The CDR3 DNA reads as TGCGCCAGCAGCCCCGAGACAGGTTTGGAGACCCAGTACTTC. This sequence encodes CASSPETGLETQYF.

This clonotype was seen repeatedly, ten times or more. The V gene is TRBV5-1, the J gene TRBJ2-7; D is perhaps TRBD2 (6 bases). V lost 3 bases, J lost 6 bases, and 16 bases lay in between. Germline CDR1 reads SGHRS; CDR2 reads YFSETQ. This CDR3 comprises 14 residues. The CDR3 protein is CASSSQPSSVEQYF. The CDR3 DNA sequence: TGCGCCAGCAGCTCTCAGCCCTCTAGCGTCGAGCAGTACTTC.

This clonotype turned up a few times. The chain couples TRBV20-1 to TRBJ2-3, with D possibly TRBD1 on 6 matching bases. The CDR3 totals 14 residues. V shed 6 bases and J shed 5 bases, with 18 bases lying between them. The germline gives CDR1 DFQATT, CDR2 SNEGSKA (reference sequence). The CDR3 DNA reads TGCAGTGCGAGGGACGCGACACAGGGAGATACGCAGTATTTT. Translating it yields CSARDATQGDTQYF.

J is TRBJ2-1 and V is TRBV28; either TRBD1 or TRBD2 may supply D (5 bases each). Per the germline V gene, CDR1 is MDHEN and CDR2 is SYDVKM. The CDR3 loop spans 13 amino acids. Trimming took off 3 bases at V and 6 bases at J, with 9 bases between the two ends. DNA for the CDR3: TGTGCCAGCAGTTTGCCAGGGAGCAATGAGCAGTTCTTC. Its protein product is CASSLPGSNEQFF.

This clonotype was found many times. The chain links TRBV11-1 to TRBJ1-1; D remains unclear. CDR3 length: 13 residues. V was cut by 2 bases and J by 7 bases, with 11 bases left in between. From germline, CDR1 is SGHAT and CDR2 FQDESV (reference sequence). The CDR3 is CASSLIWTHEAFF. The DNA for the CDR3 is TGTGCCAGCAGCTTAATATGGACGCATGAAGCTTTCTTT. Complete variable domain (other parts from reference TRBV11-1 and TRBJ1-1): EAEVAQSPRYKITEKSQAVAFWCDPISGHATLYWYRQILGQGPELLVQFQDESVVDDSQLPKDRFSAERLKGVDSTLKIQPAELGDSAMYLCASSLIWTHEAFFGQGTRLTVV.

The V gene is TRBV20-1, the J gene TRBJ2-2; no clear D gene. Per germline, CDR1 DFQATT and CDR2 SNEGSKA (reference sequence). The V gene lost 1 base and the J gene lost 0 bases, with 12 bases spanning the gap. This CDR3 has 16 residues. The CDR3 DNA reads TGCAGTGCTAGAGTAAGGACGCTGACGAACACCGGGGAGCTGTTTTTT. Its protein is CSARVRTLTNTGELFF.

This clonotype was seen at least ten times. The chain links TRBV5-1 to TRBJ2-5, with D perhaps assigned TRBD1 or TRBD2 (5 bases each). The V and J ends lost 0 bases and 4 bases respectively, with 10 bases between them. The CDR3 length is 14 residues. Germline CDR1 is SGHRS and CDR2 is YFSETQ. CDR3 sequence (DNA): TGCGCCAGCAGCTTGGACCGGGGCGGAGAGACCCAGTACTTC. Translated: CASSLDRGGETQYF.

The chain uses TRBV20-1 and TRBJ1-1; 9 bases map to TRBD1. The germline V gene encodes CDR1 DFQATT and CDR2 SNEGSKA (reference sequence). Trimming at V came to 6 bases and at J to 5 bases, leaving 10 bases not matched to a gene. The length of the CDR3 is 14 residues. CDR3 in amino acids: CSALNRGLGTEAFF. The CDR3 DNA sequence: TGCAGTGCCCTCAACAGGGGGCTCGGGACTGAAGCTTTCTTT.

In its sample, this clonotype was seen many times. The genes are TRBV27 and TRBJ2-7, with 10 bases matching TRBD1. The CDR3 loop spans 15 amino acids. V was clipped by 4 bases and J by 4 bases; unmatched bases: 7. Germline V CDR1 and CDR2: MNHEY, SMNVEV (reference sequence). The CDR3 region is CASSSEGQGVYEQYF. CDR3 sequence (DNA): TGTGCCAGCAGTTCCGAAGGACAGGGGGTATACGAGCAGTACTTC.

This clonotype was found a few times. The chain employs TRBV5-1 and TRBJ1-3; no clear D gene. This CDR3 is 15 amino acids long. Trimming took off 0 bases at V and 1 base at J, with 8 bases between the two ends. Looked up from germline, CDR1 is SGHRS and CDR2 is YFSETQ. CDR3 in DNA: TGCGCCAGCAGCTTGGACATGTATTCTGGAAACACCATATATTTT. This sequence encodes CASSLDMYSGNTIYF.

There are many counts of this clonotype. The J gene is TRBJ1-1, the V gene TRBV6-2 or TRBV6-3, with 9 bases aligning to TRBD1. The CDR3 loop spans 13 amino acids. Trimming at V came to 6 bases and at J to 9 bases, leaving 8 bases not matched to a gene. Per the germline V gene, CDR1 is MNHEY and CDR2 is SVGEGT. Here the CDR3 DNA reads TGTGCCAGCAGGAGCCGGGACAGGGTCAAAGCTTTCTTT. Its translation: CASRSRDRVKAFF.

This chain uses TRBV11-2 with TRBJ2-2, with D possibly matching TRBD2 (6 bases). The CDR3 loop spans 16 amino acids. Trimming left V 3 bases short and J 2 bases short, with 13 bases between. Germline V lookup: CDR1 SGHAT, CDR2 FQNNGV. The CDR3 spells CASSFLAGLNTGELFF. The DNA of the CDR3 is TGTGCCAGCAGCTTTCTTGCGGGACTTAACACCGGGGAGCTGTTTTTT. Looking up the rest from reference TRBV11-2 and TRBJ2-2 gives the full variable domain: EAGVAQSPRYKIIEKRQSVAFWCNPISGHATLYWYQQILGQGPKLLIQFQNNGVVDDSQLPKDRFSAERLKGVDSTLKIQPAKLEDSAVYLCASSFLAGLNTGELFFGEGSRLTVL.

This clonotype has a count of ten or more. The chain links TRBV14 to TRBJ2-1, with D maybe TRBD1 (6 bases). The germline V gene encodes CDR1 SGHDN and CDR2 FVKESK. The CDR3 totals 16 residues. Trimming shortened V by 2 bases and J by 6 bases, and 17 bases separated the two germline ends. For the CDR3, the DNA is TGTGCCAGCAGCCAATCCTACAGGGTGAGGGTCAATGAGCAGTTCTTC. This translates into CASSQSYRVRVNEQFF.

The chain has TRBV20-1 and TRBJ2-5, with D uncertain. Trimming shortened V by 1 base and J by 4 bases, and 16 bases separated the two germline ends. This CDR3 comprises 15 residues. The germline CDR1 and CDR2 sequences are DFQATT and SNEGSKA (reference sequence). DNA for the CDR3: TGCAGTGCTAGAGTTCCCCTTAGAGCGCGAGAGACCCAGTACTTC. It specifies CSARVPLRARETQYF.

This clonotype was recorded a few times. The chain combines TRBV6-5 with TRBJ2-5, with 8 bases aligning to TRBD2. The CDR3 is 15 residues long. V shed 6 bases and J 4 bases; nucleotides not matched to a gene: 10. Germline V CDR1 and CDR2: MNHEY, SVGAGI. The CDR3 DNA sequence: TGTGCCAGCAGCCGCAGCGGGGGAGGTGGAGAGACCCAGTACTTC. This gives the protein CASSRSGGGGETQYF.

The gene calls are TRBV5-1 and TRBJ1-3, with TRBD1 matching 7 bases. After removal of 0 bases from V and 4 bases from J, the junction contained 4 bases not matched to a gene. The CDR3 length is 15 residues. The germline gives CDR1 SGHRS, CDR2 YFSETQ. The CDR3 here is CASSLAQGVGNTIYF. CDR3 in DNA: TGCGCCAGCAGCTTGGCCCAGGGGGTCGGAAACACCATATATTTT. Filled out from reference TRBV5-1 and TRBJ1-3, the complete variable domain reads KAGVTQTPRYLIKTRGQQVTLSCSPISGHRSVSWYQQTPGQGLQFLFEYFSETQRNKGNFPGRFSGRQFSNSRSEMNVSTLELGDSALYLCASSLAQGVGNTIYFGEGSWLTVV.

The CDR3 DNA sequence: TGTGCCAGCAGCTTGCTTGGGGCTTCCTACAATGAGCAGTTCTTC. It codes for CASSLLGASYNEQFF. The chain has TRBV5-8 and TRBJ2-1, with a weak D call TRBD1 (5 bases). The CDR3 extends over 15 amino acids. Trimming pared 1 base from V and 1 base from J, leaving 9 bases between. Germline CDR1 reads SGHTS; CDR2 reads YDEGEE.

This clonotype was counted many times. The chain uses TRBV5-1 and TRBJ2-5, with D hard to call. Germline lookup yields CDR1 SGHRS and CDR2 YFSETQ. V was pared by 0 bases and J by 1 base, with 7 bases between. The CDR3 sequence is 14 residues long. CDR3 nucleotide sequence: TGCGCCAGCAGCTTGGGTGGAGCCCAAGAGACCCAGTACTTC. This gives the protein CASSLGGAQETQYF.

This clonotype was recorded at least ten times. The chain links TRBV29-1 to TRBJ2-1; 14 bases are a match to TRBD2. J lost 3 bases, V lost 7 bases, and 5 bases had no gene match. The V gene's germline CDR1 is SQVTM and CDR2 ANQGSEA. The CDR3 consists of 15 residues. CDR3 coding DNA: TGCAGCGGTTGGACTAGCGGGGGGAGCTACAATGAGCAGTTCTTC. It codes for CSGWTSGGSYNEQFF.

This clonotype was counted at least ten times. The V call is TRBV5-1, the J call TRBJ1-5; D unclear. CDR3 length equals 13 residues. Per the germline V gene, CDR1 is SGHRS and CDR2 is YFSETQ. Deletions cut 5 bases from V and 1 base from J, with 7 bases between. In nucleotides, the CDR3 is TGCGCCAGCAGATCGGGGAGCAATCAGCCCCAGCATTTT. As protein: CASRSGSNQPQHF.